A selection of T cell receptor beta chains follows, all from one sample in a study of blood T cells in healthy people across ages. TCRdb fed the 5' RACE reads into MiXCR, producing one record per CDR3 protein. Altogether approximately 790,000 distinct CDR3 sequences are present, roughly 60% being singletons, with the ten largest covering about a quarter. Sequenced material: blood. The receptors come from a young man in good health. Both conserved end residues are part of each CDR3. Fields, in order: CDR3 protein, CDR3 DNA, V gene, D gene, clone size, J gene. A D gene is named only where the DNA matches it firmly. Some rows have no size entry. The others give once, few or many, or a class for an expanded clone.

CDR3: CSARPRAELTRTDTQYF
DNA: TGCAGTGCTAGACCTAGAGCGGAGTTGACGCGCACAGATACGCAGTATTTT
V: TRBV20-1
D: NA
size: NA
J: TRBJ2-3

CDR3: CASSVGGPWNEQFF
DNA: TGCGCCAGCAGTGTCGGGGGGCCGTGGAATGAGCAGTTCTTC
V: TRBV4-1
D: NA
size: once
J: TRBJ2-1

CDR3: CAGDQTTGNTEAFF
DNA: TGTGCCGGGGACCAAACAACAGGGAACACTGAAGCTTTCTTT
V: TRBV6-1
D: NA
size: NA
J: TRBJ1-1

CDR3: CSVAEGSTGELFF
DNA: TGCAGCGTTGCGGAGGGCAGCACCGGGGAGCTGTTTTTT
V: TRBV29-1
D: NA
size: NA
J: TRBJ2-2

CDR3: CASSSGGAEGEQFF
DNA: TGTGCCAGCAGCTCAGGAGGGGCGGAAGGGGAGCAGTTCTTC
V: TRBV7-2
D: NA
size: NA
J: TRBJ2-1

CDR3: CASSSLQQQETQYF
DNA: TGTGCCAGCAGCTCCCTCCAGCAGCAAGAGACCCAGTACTTC
V: TRBV7-2
D: NA
size: NA
J: TRBJ2-5

CDR3: CASSQDWETQYF
DNA: TGTGCCAGCAGCCAAGATTGGGAGACCCAGTACTTC
V: TRBV4-2
D: NA
size: NA
J: TRBJ2-5

CDR3: CASSLLAESQYF
DNA: TGTGCCAGCAGCCTCCTAGCGGAGTCGCAGTATTTT
V: TRBV12-3/TRBV12-4
D: TRBD2
size: few
J: TRBJ2-3

CDR3: CSASSGQGSSYEQYF
DNA: TGCAGTGCTAGCTCCGGACAGGGGAGCTCCTACGAGCAGTACTTC
V: TRBV20-1
D: TRBD1
size: NA
J: TRBJ2-7

CDR3: CASDYPGQGNQPQHF
DNA: TGTGCCAGCGACTATCCGGGACAGGGAAATCAGCCCCAGCATTTT
V: TRBV21-1
D: NA
size: NA
J: TRBJ1-5

CDR3: CSARVGGGLSYEQFF
DNA: TGCAGTGCCAGAGTCGGCGGGGGGTTGTCCTACGAGCAGTTCTTC
V: TRBV20-1
D: TRBD2
size: NA
J: TRBJ2-1

CDR3: CSVTRTQSYEQYF
DNA: TGCAGCGTTACTAGGACACAAAGCTACGAGCAGTACTTC
V: TRBV29-1
D: NA
size: once
J: TRBJ2-7

CDR3: CSVATPREAFF
DNA: TGCAGCGTTGCAACACCACGGGAGGCTTTCTTT
V: TRBV29-1
D: NA
size: NA
J: TRBJ1-1

CDR3: CASSTRGPNEQYF
DNA: TGTGCCAGCAGCACAAGGGGACCCAACGAGCAGTACTTC
V: TRBV12-3/TRBV12-4
D: NA
size: NA
J: TRBJ2-7

CDR3: CSVEDSSVLMGGELFF
DNA: TGCAGCGTTGAAGATTCCTCCGTACTAATGGGCGGGGAGCTGTTTTTT
V: TRBV29-1
D: NA
size: NA
J: TRBJ2-2

CDR3: CASSFSGIQETQYF
DNA: TGTGCCAGCAGTTTTTCGGGAATACAAGAGACCCAGTACTTC
V: TRBV28
D: NA
size: few
J: TRBJ2-5

CDR3: CATSRINREIVDTQYF
DNA: TGTGCCACCAGCAGAATCAACAGGGAAATTGTGGATACGCAGTATTTT
V: TRBV15
D: NA
size: NA
J: TRBJ2-3

CDR3: CASSLAGGQGNEQFF
DNA: TGTGCCAGCAGTCTAGCGGGGGGCCAGGGCAATGAGCAGTTCTTC
V: TRBV7-3
D: TRBD2
size: few
J: TRBJ2-1

CDR3: CASSLGDARGTQYF
DNA: TGTGCCAGCAGTTTAGGGGACGCCAGGGGCACGCAGTATTTT
V: TRBV12-3/TRBV12-4
D: NA
size: few
J: TRBJ2-3

CDR3: CASSFRAGETETQYF
DNA: TGTGCCAGCAGCTTTAGGGCGGGAGAAACGGAGACCCAGTACTTC
V: TRBV7-2
D: TRBD2
size: NA
J: TRBJ2-5

CDR3: CASSTADRVGEQYF
DNA: TGTGCCAGCAGCACCGCGGACAGGGTGGGCGAGCAGTACTTC
V: TRBV9
D: TRBD1
size: many
J: TRBJ2-7

CDR3: CASSSGQGANVLTF
DNA: TGTGCCAGCAGTTCGGGACAGGGAGCAAACGTCCTGACTTTC
V: TRBV6-6
D: TRBD1
size: NA
J: TRBJ2-6

CDR3: CASSLRENTEAFF
DNA: TGTGCCAGCAGTCTTCGTGAGAACACTGAAGCTTTCTTT
V: TRBV27
D: NA
size: few
J: TRBJ1-1